The subject of this entry is one T cell receptor (beta chain). Its antigen remains unidentified. It was with 60 Vbeta and 13 Jbeta primers that the PCR ran. Some clones are missing from TCRdb's copy, which holds only in-frame ones; the method was immunoSEQ multiplex PCR. The table has approximately 40,000 clones, about 66% seen once. The sample comes from a study of cytomegalovirus exposure and HLA in healthy donors. Study observations and caveats: Sequencing had likely introduced a cluster of highly shared sequence variants as an artifact. Because they were indistinguishable, some V segments, including TRBV6-2 and TRBV6-3, were excluded.

CDR1 MNHEY and CDR2 SMNVEV come from the germline V gene (reference sequence). The length of the CDR3 is 14 residues. V was pared by 5 bases and J by 7 bases, with 17 bases between. The sample taken for sequencing was PBMCs. This sequence was found in a man aged 50 to 59 in good health and CMV-seropositive. The V call is TRBV27, the J call TRBJ2-5; tentative D call: TRBD2 (6 bases). CDR3 nucleotides: TGTGCCAGCAGTCAAGGGGACTGGGGGAGGACCCAGTACTTC. Its protein is CASSQGDWGRTQYF.